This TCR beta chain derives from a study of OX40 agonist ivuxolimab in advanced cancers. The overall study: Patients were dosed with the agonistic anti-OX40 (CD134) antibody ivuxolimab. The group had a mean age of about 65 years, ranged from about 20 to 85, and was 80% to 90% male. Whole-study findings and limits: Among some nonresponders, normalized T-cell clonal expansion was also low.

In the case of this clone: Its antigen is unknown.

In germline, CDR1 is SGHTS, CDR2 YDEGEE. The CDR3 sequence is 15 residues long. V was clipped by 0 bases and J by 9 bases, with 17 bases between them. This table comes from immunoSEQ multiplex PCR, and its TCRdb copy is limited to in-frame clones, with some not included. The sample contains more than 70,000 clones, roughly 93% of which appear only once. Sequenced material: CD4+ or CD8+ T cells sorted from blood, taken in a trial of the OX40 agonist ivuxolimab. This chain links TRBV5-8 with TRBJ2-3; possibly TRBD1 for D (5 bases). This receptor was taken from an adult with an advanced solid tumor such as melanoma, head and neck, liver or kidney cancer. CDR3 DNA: TGTGCCAGCAGCTTGGCTCTGACAGACCAGATGACGCAGTATTTT. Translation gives CASSLALTDQMTQYF.